This T cell receptor (beta chain) was recovered during a study of blood T cell repertoires in COVID-19 (dated by TCRdb to 2020 to 2022). Study-wide context: Collaborator samples came from the United States, Italy and Spain and covered acute and convalescent phases of COVID-19. The material from the prospective study consisted of cDNA or gDNA derived from T cells, B-cell-depleted T cells, or PBMCs. Deeply sampled blood TCRbeta repertoires from subjects exposed to, actively infected with, or recovered from COVID-19 were included in the dataset. The repertoires were released in a freely available public database intended as a resource for research on the immune response to SARS-CoV-2. The samples were drawn from two sources: the first 160 participants of the ongoing ImmuneRACE study, and 1,000 to 1,500 subjects contributed by 6 global collaborators. Sample metadata almost always included a de-identified subject ID, COVID-19 status, age in years and sex. Where HLA class I and class II types were available, the types were taken from metadata supplied by the sample provider, not from assay-based typing.

This clone was observed once. Its antigen target is currently unknown. Nothing much larger sits one base from this clone, and base qualities are not available. From the cysteine up to the phenylalanine, the CDR3 has a length of 15 residues. The DNA shown is the 45-base CDR3, in frame from base 1. V and J are trimmed by 3 bases and 5 bases, and the gene matches miss 2 bases of the junction. CDR1 KGHDR and CDR2 SFDVKD are derived from the germline V gene. TCRbeta CDR3 regions were amplified from genomic DNA using the immunoSEQ Assay, a bias-controlled multiplex PCR. The authors' analysis ran thus. Within the assay, amplification of reference gene primers was used to estimate how many nucleated cells each sample contained. To quantify the absolute abundance of each unique TCRbeta CDR3 rearrangement, sequence reads were collapsed and filtered. Productive Simpson clonality was computed per sample as the square root of Simpson's diversity index over productive rearrangements. The table was pulled from immuneACCESS by TCRdb, which kept in-frame rearrangements only. Such tables lose some clones; where checked, under half of the loss comes from unresolved V genes, and the rest has no known cause. V, J and clone size are those of that table, while D and trimming were read from the DNA. The sample table contains 25,000 or so clones; only one count was recorded for just under 95% of them. The top ten clonotypes cover roughly 3.7% of the sample.

Each collaborating institution followed its own protocols to collect whole blood in K2EDTA tubes. For TCRbeta analysis, collaborator samples were shipped as frozen whole blood, as isolated PBMCs, or as DNA extracted from either sample type. Broader findings and caveats from the paper: Clinical and demographic metadata were provided uncurated, with the amount varying by source and participant.

Sequencing used peripheral blood. This TCR derives from a human donor with active COVID-19. The donor label of this sample is uncertain. Recombination linked TRBV24-1 to TRBJ2-1, with TRBD1 matching 11 junction bases. The DNA reads as follows: TGTGCCACCAGTGATGGACAGGGGGCTAACAATGAGCAGTTCTTC. This translates into CATSDGQGANNEQFF.